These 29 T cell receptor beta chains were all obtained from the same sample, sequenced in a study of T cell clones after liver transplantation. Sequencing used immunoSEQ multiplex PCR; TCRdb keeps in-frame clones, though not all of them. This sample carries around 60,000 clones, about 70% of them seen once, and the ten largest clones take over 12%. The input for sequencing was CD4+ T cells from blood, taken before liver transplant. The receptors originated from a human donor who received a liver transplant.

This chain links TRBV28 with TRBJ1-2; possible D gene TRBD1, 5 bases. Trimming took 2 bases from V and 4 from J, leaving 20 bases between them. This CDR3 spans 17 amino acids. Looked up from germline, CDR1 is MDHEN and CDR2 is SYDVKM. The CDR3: CASSLALGGKSTYGYTF. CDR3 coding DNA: TGTGCCAGCAGTTTAGCGTTGGGGGGTAAGAGCACCTATGGCTACACCTTC.

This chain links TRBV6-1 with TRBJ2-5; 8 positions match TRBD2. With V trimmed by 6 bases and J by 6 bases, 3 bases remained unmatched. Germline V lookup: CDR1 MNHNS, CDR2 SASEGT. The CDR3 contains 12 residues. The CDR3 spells CASRVAGKTQYF. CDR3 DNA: TGTGCCAGCAGGGTAGCGGGGAAGACCCAGTACTTC.

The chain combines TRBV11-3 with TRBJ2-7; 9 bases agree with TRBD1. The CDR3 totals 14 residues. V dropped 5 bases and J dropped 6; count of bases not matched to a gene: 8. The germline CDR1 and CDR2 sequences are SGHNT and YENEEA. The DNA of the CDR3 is TGTGCCAGCAGCCTAGGACAGGGGACCTCCGAGCAGTACTTC. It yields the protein CASSLGQGTSEQYF.

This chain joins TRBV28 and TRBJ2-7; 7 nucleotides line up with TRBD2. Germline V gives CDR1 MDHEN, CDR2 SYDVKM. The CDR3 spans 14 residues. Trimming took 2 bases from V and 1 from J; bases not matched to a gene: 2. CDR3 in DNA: TGTGCCAGCAGTTTAGCGGGGGAATCCTACGAGCAGTACTTC. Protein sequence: CASSLAGESYEQYF.

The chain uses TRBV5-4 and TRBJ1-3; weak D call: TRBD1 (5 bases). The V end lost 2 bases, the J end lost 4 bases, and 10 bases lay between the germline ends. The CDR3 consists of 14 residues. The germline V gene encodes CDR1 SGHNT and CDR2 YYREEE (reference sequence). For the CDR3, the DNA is TGTGCCAGCAGCTTAGGGGTGAACGGAAACACCATATATTTT. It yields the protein CASSLGVNGNTIYF. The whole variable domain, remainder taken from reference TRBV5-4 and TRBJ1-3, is ETGVTQSPTHLIKTRGQQVTLRCSSQSGHNTVSWYQQALGQGPQFIFQYYREEENGRGNFPPRFSGLQFPNYSSELNVNALELDDSALYLCASSLGVNGNTIYFGEGSWLTVV.

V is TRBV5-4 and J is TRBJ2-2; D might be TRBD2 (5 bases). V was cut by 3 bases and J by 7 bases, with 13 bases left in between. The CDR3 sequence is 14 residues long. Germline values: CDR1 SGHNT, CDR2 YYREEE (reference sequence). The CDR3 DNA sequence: TGTGCCAGCAGCTCCACTGCCGGGGACGGGGAGCTGTTTTTT. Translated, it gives CASSSTAGDGELFF.

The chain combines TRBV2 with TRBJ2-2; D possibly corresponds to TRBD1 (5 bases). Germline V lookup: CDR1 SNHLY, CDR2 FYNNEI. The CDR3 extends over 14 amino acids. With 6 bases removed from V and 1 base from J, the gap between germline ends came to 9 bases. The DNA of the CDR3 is TGTGCCAGCAGGGGTGGACAGAACACCGGGGAGCTGTTTTTT. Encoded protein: CASRGGQNTGELFF. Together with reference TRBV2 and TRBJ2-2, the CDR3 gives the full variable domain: EPEVTQTPSHQVTQMGQEVILRCVPISNHLYFYWYRQILGQKVEFLVSFYNNEISEKSEIFDDQFSVERPDGSNFTLKIRSTKLEDSAMYFCASRGGQNTGELFFGEGSRLTVL.

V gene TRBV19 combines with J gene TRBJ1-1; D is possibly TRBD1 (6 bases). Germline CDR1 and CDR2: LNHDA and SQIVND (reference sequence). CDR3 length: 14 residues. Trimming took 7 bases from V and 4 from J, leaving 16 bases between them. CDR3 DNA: TGTGCCAGTAAGTACCGGGGGGGCGGCACTGAAGCTTTCTTT. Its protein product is CASKYRGGGTEAFF. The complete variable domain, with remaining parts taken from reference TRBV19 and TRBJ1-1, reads DGGITQSPKYLFRKEGQNVTLSCEQNLNHDAMYWYRQDPGQGLRLIYYSQIVNDFQKGDIAEGYSVSREKKESFPLTVTSAQKNPTAFYLCASKYRGGGTEAFFGQGTRLTVV.

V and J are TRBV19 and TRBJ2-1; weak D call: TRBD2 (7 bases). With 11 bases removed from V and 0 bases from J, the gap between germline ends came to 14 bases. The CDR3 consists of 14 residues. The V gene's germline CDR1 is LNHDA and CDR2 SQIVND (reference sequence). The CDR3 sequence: CAARGGSSYNEQFF. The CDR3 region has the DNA TGTGCCGCGAGGGGGGGGAGCTCCTACAATGAGCAGTTCTTC.

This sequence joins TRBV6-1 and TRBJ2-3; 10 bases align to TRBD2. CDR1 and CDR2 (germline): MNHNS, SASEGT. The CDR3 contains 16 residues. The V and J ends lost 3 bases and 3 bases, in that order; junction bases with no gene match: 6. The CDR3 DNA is TGTGCCAGCAGTGAGATAGCGGGGGGACAAACAGATACGCAGTATTTT. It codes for CASSEIAGGQTDTQYF.

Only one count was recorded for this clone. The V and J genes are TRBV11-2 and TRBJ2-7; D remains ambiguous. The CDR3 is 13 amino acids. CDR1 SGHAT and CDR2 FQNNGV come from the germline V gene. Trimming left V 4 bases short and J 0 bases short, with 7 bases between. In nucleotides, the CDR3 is TGTGCCAGCAGCTCCATCGGCTCCTACGAGCAGTACTTC. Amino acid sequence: CASSSIGSYEQYF.

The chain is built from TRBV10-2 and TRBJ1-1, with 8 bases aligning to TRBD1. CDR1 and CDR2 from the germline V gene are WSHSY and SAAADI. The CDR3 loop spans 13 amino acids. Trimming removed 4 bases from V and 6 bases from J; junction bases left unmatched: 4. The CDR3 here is CASSVDRGAEAFF. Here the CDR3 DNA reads TGCGCCAGCAGTGTTGACAGGGGAGCTGAAGCTTTCTTT.

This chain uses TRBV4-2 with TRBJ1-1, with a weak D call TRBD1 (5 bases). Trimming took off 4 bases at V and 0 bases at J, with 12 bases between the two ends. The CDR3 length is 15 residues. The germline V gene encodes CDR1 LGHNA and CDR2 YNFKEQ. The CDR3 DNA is TGTGCCAGCAGCCCCACGACAGACATGAACACTGAAGCTTTCTTT. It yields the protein CASSPTTDMNTEAFF.

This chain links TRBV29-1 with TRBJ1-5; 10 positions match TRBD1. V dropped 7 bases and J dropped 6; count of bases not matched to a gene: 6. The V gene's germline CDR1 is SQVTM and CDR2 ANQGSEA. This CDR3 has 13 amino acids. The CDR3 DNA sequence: TGCAGCGCTGGGACAGGGGAAGGTCAGCCCCAGCATTTT. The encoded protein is CSAGTGEGQPQHF.

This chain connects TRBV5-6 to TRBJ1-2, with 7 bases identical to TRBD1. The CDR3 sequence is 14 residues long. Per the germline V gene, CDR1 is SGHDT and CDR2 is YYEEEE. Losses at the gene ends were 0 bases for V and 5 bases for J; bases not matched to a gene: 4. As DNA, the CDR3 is TGTGCCAGCAGCTTGGAGGTCAGGGGGTATGGCTACACCTTC. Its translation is CASSLEVRGYGYTF.

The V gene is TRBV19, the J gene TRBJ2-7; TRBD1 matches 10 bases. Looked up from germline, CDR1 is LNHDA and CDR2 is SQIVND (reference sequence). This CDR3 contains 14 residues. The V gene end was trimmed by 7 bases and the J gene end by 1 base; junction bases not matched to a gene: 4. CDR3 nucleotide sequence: TGTGCCAGTAAGGGGACAGGGGCTTCCTACGAGCAGTACTTC. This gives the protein CASKGTGASYEQYF.

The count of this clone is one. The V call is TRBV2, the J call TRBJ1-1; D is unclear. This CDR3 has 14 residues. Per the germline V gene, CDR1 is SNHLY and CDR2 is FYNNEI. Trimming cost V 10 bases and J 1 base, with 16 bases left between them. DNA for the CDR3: TGTGCCACCCAAAGGGAGGAAAGGAACACTGAAGCTTTCTTT. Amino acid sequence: CATQREERNTEAFF.

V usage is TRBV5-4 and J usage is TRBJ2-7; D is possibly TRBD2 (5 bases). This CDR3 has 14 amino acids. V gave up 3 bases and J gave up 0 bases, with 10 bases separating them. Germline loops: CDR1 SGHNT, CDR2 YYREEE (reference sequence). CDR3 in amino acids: CASSSGVGSYEQYF. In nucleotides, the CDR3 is TGTGCCAGCAGCTCCGGGGTGGGCTCCTACGAGCAGTACTTC.

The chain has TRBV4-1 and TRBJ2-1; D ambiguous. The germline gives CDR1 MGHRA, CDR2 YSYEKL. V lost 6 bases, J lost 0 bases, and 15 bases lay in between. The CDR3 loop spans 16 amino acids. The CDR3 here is CASRPADSYSYNEQFF. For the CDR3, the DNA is TGCGCCAGCAGACCTGCCGACTCTTACTCCTACAATGAGCAGTTCTTC.

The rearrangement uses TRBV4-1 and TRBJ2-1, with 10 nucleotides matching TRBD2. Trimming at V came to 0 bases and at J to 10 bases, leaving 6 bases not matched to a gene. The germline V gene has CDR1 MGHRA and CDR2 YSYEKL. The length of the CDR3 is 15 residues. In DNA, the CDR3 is TGCGCCAGCAGCCAAGATCCAGCGGGGGGGCCGGAGCAGTTCTTC. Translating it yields CASSQDPAGGPEQFF.

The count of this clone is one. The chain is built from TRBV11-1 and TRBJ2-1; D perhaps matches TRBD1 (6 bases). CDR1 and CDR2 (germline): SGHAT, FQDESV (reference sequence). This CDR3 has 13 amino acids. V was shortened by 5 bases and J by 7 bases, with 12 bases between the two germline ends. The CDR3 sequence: CASSLGQLNEQFF. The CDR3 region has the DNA TGTGCCAGCAGCCTAGGACAGTTAAATGAGCAGTTCTTC.

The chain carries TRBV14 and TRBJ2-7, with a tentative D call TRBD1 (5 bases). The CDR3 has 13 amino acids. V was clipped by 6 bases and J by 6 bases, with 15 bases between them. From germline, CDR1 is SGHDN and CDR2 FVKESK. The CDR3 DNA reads TGTGCCAGCAGTTCTACCCAGGGTTCCGAGCAGTACTTC. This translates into CASSSTQGSEQYF.

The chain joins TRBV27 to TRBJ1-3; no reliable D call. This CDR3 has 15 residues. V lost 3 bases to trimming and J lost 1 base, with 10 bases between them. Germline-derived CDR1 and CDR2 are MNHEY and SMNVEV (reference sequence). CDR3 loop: CASSFLPLSGNTIYF. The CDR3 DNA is TGTGCCAGCAGTTTTCTACCTTTATCTGGAAACACCATATATTTT.

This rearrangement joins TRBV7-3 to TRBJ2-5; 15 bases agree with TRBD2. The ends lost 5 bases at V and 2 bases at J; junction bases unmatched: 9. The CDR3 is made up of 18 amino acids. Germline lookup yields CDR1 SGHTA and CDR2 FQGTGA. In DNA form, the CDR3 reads TGTGCCAGCAGCCGGACCGGGACTAGCGGGGGGCTACAAGAGACCCAGTACTTC. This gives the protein CASSRTGTSGGLQETQYF.

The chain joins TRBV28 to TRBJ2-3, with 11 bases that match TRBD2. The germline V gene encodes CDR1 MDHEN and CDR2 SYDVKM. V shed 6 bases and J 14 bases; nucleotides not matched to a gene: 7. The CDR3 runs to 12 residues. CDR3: CASRLAGAVLYF. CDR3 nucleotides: TGTGCCAGCAGACTAGCGGGGGCGGTCCTGTATTTT.

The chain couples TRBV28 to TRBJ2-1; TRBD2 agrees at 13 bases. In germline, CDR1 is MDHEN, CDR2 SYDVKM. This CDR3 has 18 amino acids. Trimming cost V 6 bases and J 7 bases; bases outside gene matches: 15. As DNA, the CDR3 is TGTGCCAGCAGGAACTCCCCACAACTAGCGGGGGGGCATAATGAGCAGTTCTTC. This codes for CASRNSPQLAGGHNEQFF. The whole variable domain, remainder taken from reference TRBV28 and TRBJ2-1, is DVKVTQSSRYLVKRTGEKVFLECVQDMDHENMFWYRQDPGLGLRLIYFSYDVKMKEKGDIPEGYSVSREKKERFSLILESASTNQTSMYLCASRNSPQLAGGHNEQFFGPGTRLTVL.

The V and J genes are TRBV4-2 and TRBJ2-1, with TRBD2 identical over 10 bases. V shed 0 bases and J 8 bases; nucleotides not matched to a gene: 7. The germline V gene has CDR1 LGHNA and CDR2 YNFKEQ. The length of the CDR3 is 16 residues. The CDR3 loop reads CASSQDLSGGAHEQFF. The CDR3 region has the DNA TGTGCCAGCAGCCAAGATTTAAGCGGGGGGGCCCATGAGCAGTTCTTC.

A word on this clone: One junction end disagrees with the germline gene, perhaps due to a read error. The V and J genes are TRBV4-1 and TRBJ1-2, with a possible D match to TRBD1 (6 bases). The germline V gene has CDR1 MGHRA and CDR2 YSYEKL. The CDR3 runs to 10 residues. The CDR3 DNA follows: TGCGCCAGCAGCCAAGGGCCAGGGGCCTTC. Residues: CASSQGPGAF.

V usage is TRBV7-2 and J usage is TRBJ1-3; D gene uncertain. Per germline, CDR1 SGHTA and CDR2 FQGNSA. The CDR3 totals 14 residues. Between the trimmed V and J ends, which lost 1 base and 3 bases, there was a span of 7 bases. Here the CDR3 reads CASSLEAGGNTIYF. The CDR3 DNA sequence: TGTGCCAGCAGCTTAGAGGCAGGTGGAAACACCATATATTTT.